Shown below are 30 T cell receptor beta chains from a single sample sequenced in a study of Ad26.COV2.S vaccination and SARS-CoV-2 variants. TCRdb's copy holds only in-frame clones and misses some; the assay was immunoSEQ multiplex PCR. The data contain about 390,000 clones, about 85% of them seen just once; the ten biggest clones take up about 3.6%. Treatment noted: around 19 received Ad26.COV2.S at low or high dose, single or two shots; 5 received placebo; per-sample allocation not given. Material that was analyzed had been drawn on day 63 after the first vaccine or placebo injection. The source material was peripheral blood, sampled in a trial of Ad26.COV2.S vaccine versus placebo. The receptor set was obtained from a person aged 18 to 59 who received the Ad26.COV2.S COVID-19 vaccine or a placebo.

The V and J genes are TRBV2 and TRBJ1-2; maybe TRBD1 (6 bases). V was clipped by 3 bases and J by 5 bases, with 13 bases between them. The CDR3 totals 14 residues. The germline V gene has CDR1 SNHLY and CDR2 FYNNEI. The CDR3 spells CASSEQGRGYGYTF. The CDR3 DNA reads TGTGCCAGCAGTGAGCAGGGGCGTGGGTATGGCTACACCTTC.

CDR3 in DNA: TGCGCCAGCAGTGTGGGACTCCGAGAGGAGACCCAGTACTTC. It codes for CASSVGLREETQYF. The J gene is TRBJ2-5, the V gene TRBV5-1, with a tentative D call TRBD2 (6 bases). Per germline, CDR1 SGHRS and CDR2 YFSETQ. The V gene lost 5 bases and the J gene lost 5 bases, with 16 bases spanning the gap. The CDR3 consists of 14 residues.

With regard to this clone: Mismatch with germline at one junction end may stem from a read error. The rearrangement joins TRBV27 to TRBJ2-7; D may match TRBD1 or TRBD2 (5 bases each). Germline-derived CDR1 and CDR2 are MNHEY and SMNVEV (reference sequence). CDR3 length: 14 residues. The CDR3, as DNA: TGTGCCAGCAGCTTATCCGGGGACCACTACGAGCAGTACTTC. Translated, it gives CASSLSGDHYEQYF.

The chain joins TRBV9 to TRBJ1-1; D unclear. CDR3 size: 15 residues. Trimming shortened V by 0 bases and J by 0 bases, and 9 bases separated the two germline ends. Germline lookup yields CDR1 SGDLS and CDR2 YYNGEE. As DNA, the CDR3 is TGTGCCAGCAGCGTAGCCCCTCATATGAACACTGAAGCTTTCTTT. This codes for CASSVAPHMNTEAFF.

This clone has more than one count but fewer than ten. The V and J genes are TRBV5-1 and TRBJ1-1, with 7 bases fitting TRBD1. This CDR3 comprises 14 residues. CDR1 and CDR2 (germline): SGHRS, YFSETQ. Unmatched junction bases numbered 9, after V lost 2 bases and J lost 8 bases. As DNA, the CDR3 is TGCGCCAGCAGCTTAGGCAGGGGGTCGGAGGAAGCTTTCTTT. Its translation is CASSLGRGSEEAFF.

The sample holds one count of this clone. The chain uses TRBV7-9 and TRBJ2-3; TRBD2 might be the D (6 bases). This CDR3 region has 14 residues. The V end was cut by 5 bases, the J end by 2 bases, with 11 bases between. Germline-derived CDR1 and CDR2 are SEHNR and FQNEAQ (reference sequence). For the CDR3, the DNA is TGTGCCAGCAGCCCCCGGGACTTCACAGATACGCAGTATTTT. Protein: CASSPRDFTDTQYF.

This chain joins TRBV19 and TRBJ1-1, with 7 bases lining up with TRBD1. J gave up 12 bases and V 4 bases, and 23 bases lay outside the gene matches. The CDR3 has 17 residues. From germline, CDR1 is LNHDA and CDR2 SQIVND (reference sequence). The CDR3 sequence: CASSNSERYRGLARTFF. The CDR3 region has the DNA TGTGCCAGTAGTAACTCCGAAAGGTACAGGGGCCTAGCAAGGACTTTCTTT.

This clone was picked up a small number of times. V gene TRBV12-3 or TRBV12-4 combines with J gene TRBJ1-5; D remains unclear. The ends were cut back, 6 bases at V and 5 bases at J, with 8 bases in the middle. CDR3 size: 12 residues. The CDR3 bases are TGTGCCAGCAGCCGGTCAGATCAGCCCCAGCATTTT. Its protein product is CASSRSDQPQHF.

This chain uses TRBV5-4 with TRBJ1-6, with TRBD1 as a possible D gene (6 bases). The length of the CDR3 is 13 residues. V was clipped by 5 bases and J by 7 bases, with 10 bases between them. Germline loops: CDR1 SGHNT, CDR2 YYREEE (reference sequence). CDR3 DNA sequence: TGTGCCAGCAGACAGGGATACAATTCACCCCTCCACTTT. This sequence encodes CASRQGYNSPLHF.

This chain uses TRBV18 with TRBJ2-7, with 10 bases lining up with TRBD1. The V gene's germline CDR1 is KGHSH and CDR2 LQKENI. There are 17 residues in the CDR3. V was clipped by 4 bases and J by 3 bases; unmatched bases: 12. The CDR3 DNA is TGTGCCAGCTCACAAACTACCGGGACAGGGGTGATCTACGAGCAGTACTTC. The encoded protein is CASSQTTGTGVIYEQYF.

This clone was counted ten times or more. This rearrangement joins TRBV4-2 to TRBJ2-7, with TRBD1 identical over 10 bases. J lost 4 bases, V lost 1 base, and 7 bases had no gene match. This CDR3 region has 16 residues. Germline assignment: CDR1 LGHNA and CDR2 YNFKEQ. The CDR3 loop reads CASSQGIGTGVYEQYF. The DNA of the CDR3 is TGTGCCAGCAGCCAAGGTATCGGGACAGGGGTTTACGAGCAGTACTTC.

The rearrangement uses TRBV15 and TRBJ2-1; D could derive from TRBD1 or TRBD2 (5 bases each). Between the trimmed V and J ends, which lost 9 bases and 7 bases, there was a span of 16 bases. The CDR3 sequence is 13 residues long. The V gene's germline CDR1 is LNHNV and CDR2 YYDKDF (reference sequence). Written as DNA, the CDR3 is TGTGCCACTAGCCGGGACCAAAGAAATGAGCAGTTCTTC. This translates into CATSRDQRNEQFF.

The CDR3 DNA reads TGTGCCAGCAGCGTAGGGTCCGGGGTCGAGACCCAGTACTTC. Residues: CASSVGSGVETQYF. The chain joins TRBV9 to TRBJ2-5, with D possibly being TRBD2 (5 bases). Germline-derived CDR1 and CDR2 are SGDLS and YYNGEE. The CDR3 sequence is 14 residues long. V gave up 0 bases and J gave up 5 bases, with 11 bases separating them.

The chain is built from TRBV6-1 and TRBJ2-7; the D gene is possibly TRBD1 (6 bases). Germline V lookup: CDR1 MNHNS, CDR2 SASEGT. With 3 bases removed from V and 4 bases from J, the gap between germline ends came to 7 bases. The CDR3 contains 12 residues. Written as DNA, the CDR3 is TGTGCCAGCAGTGACAGGGGTTACGAGCAGTACTTC. As protein: CASSDRGYEQYF.

This clone was picked up one time. This chain joins TRBV18 and TRBJ2-5; no reliable D call. The CDR3 length is 15 residues. Deletions cut 6 bases from V and 5 bases from J, with 19 bases between. The germline CDR1 and CDR2 sequences are KGHSH and LQKENI. The CDR3 loop reads CASSPTLMGRETQYF. The CDR3 DNA is TGTGCCAGCTCCCCCACGTTGATGGGCAGGGAGACCCAGTACTTC.

The V call is TRBV7-2, the J call TRBJ2-2; TRBD2 matches 13 bases. Germline V gene data show CDR1 as SGHTA and CDR2 as FQGNSA. The J segment lost 4 bases and the V segment lost 5 bases, leaving 7 bases of the junction unmatched. The CDR3 runs 17 residues. The CDR3 DNA reads as TGTGCCAGCAGCCGGACTAGCGGGGGACGGGGCACCGGGGAGCTGTTTTTT. It is translated as CASSRTSGGRGTGELFF.

V is TRBV4-3 and J is TRBJ2-3; 7 positions match TRBD1. V gave up 0 bases and J gave up 3 bases; unmatched junction bases: 6. Germline CDR1 reads LGHNA; CDR2 reads YSLEER. The CDR3 loop spans 16 amino acids. DNA of the CDR3: TGCGCCAGCAGCCAAGATTTGAGGGGGCGGACAGATACGCAGTATTTT. Translated: CASSQDLRGRTDTQYF.

V gene TRBV12-3 or TRBV12-4 combines with J gene TRBJ1-4; D unclear. The V end was cut by 3 bases, the J end by 5 bases, with 7 bases between. CDR3 length equals 13 residues. The CDR3 DNA reads TGTGCCAGCAGTTTCTCATGGAATGAAAAACTGTTTTTT. Translating it yields CASSFSWNEKLFF.

V is TRBV6-2 or TRBV6-3 and J is TRBJ1-2; D not certain. V was cut by 1 base and J by 3 bases, with 6 bases left in between. The germline CDR1 and CDR2 sequences are MNHEY and SVGEGT. This CDR3 contains 13 residues. The DNA of the CDR3 is TGTGCCAGCAGTTACTTCGGGGACTATGGCTACACCTTC. This encodes CASSYFGDYGYTF.

The chain links TRBV29-1 to TRBJ2-5; 9 bases are shared with TRBD1. The length of the CDR3 is 13 residues. From germline, CDR1 is SQVTM and CDR2 ANQGSEA. V was pared by 7 bases and J by 3 bases, with 6 bases of the junction left unmatched. The CDR3 nucleotides read TGCAGCGCGGGACAGGGAATAGAAGAGACCCAGTACTTC. Translation: CSAGQGIEETQYF.

The chain links TRBV5-6 to TRBJ1-1; D is possibly TRBD1 (5 bases). V shed 3 bases and J shed 5 bases, with 17 bases lying between them. Germline-derived CDR1 and CDR2 are SGHDT and YYEEEE. This CDR3 comprises 15 residues. CDR3 residues: CASSSNPLWGTEAFF. CDR3 coding DNA: TGTGCCAGCAGCTCTAATCCTTTATGGGGGACTGAAGCTTTCTTT.

V gene TRBV4-1 combines with J gene TRBJ1-1; 9 bases match TRBD1. V was clipped by 3 bases and J by 4 bases; unmatched bases: 6. Germline values: CDR1 MGHRA, CDR2 YSYEKL. The CDR3 contains 15 residues. The CDR3 protein is CASSQGDRDGTEAFF. The CDR3 DNA reads TGCGCCAGCAGCCAGGGGGACAGGGATGGCACTGAAGCTTTCTTT.

J is TRBJ2-2 and V is TRBV24-1, with 8 bases fitting TRBD2. The CDR3 spans 17 residues. J lost 5 bases, V lost 7 bases, and 14 bases had no gene match. CDR1 and CDR2 (germline): KGHDR, SFDVKD. The CDR3: CATSQPSGGRGTGELFF. The CDR3 nucleotides read TGTGCCACCAGCCAGCCGTCGGGGGGGCGAGGGACCGGGGAGCTGTTTTTT.

The gene calls are TRBV5-1 and TRBJ2-6, with no clear D. With 4 bases removed from V and 3 bases from J, the gap between germline ends came to 11 bases. The germline V gene encodes CDR1 SGHRS and CDR2 YFSETQ. The CDR3 covers 15 residues. The CDR3 sequence is CASSLEWGGANVLTF. CDR3 in DNA: TGCGCCAGCAGCCTGGAGTGGGGTGGGGCCAACGTCCTGACTTTC. The entire variable domain, with the rest obtained from reference TRBV5-1 and TRBJ2-6, is as follows: KAGVTQTPRYLIKTRGQQVTLSCSPISGHRSVSWYQQTPGQGLQFLFEYFSETQRNKGNFPGRFSGRQFSNSRSEMNVSTLELGDSALYLCASSLEWGGANVLTFGAGSRLTVL.

CDR3 DNA sequence: TGTGCCAGCTCGCAATTTACAGGGGAGGCTTTCTTT. The encoded protein is CASSQFTGEAFF. V is TRBV18 and J is TRBJ1-1, with 7 bases identical to TRBD1. The ends lost 6 bases at V and 11 bases at J; junction bases unmatched: 9. The CDR3 has 12 amino acids. CDR1 and CDR2 from the germline V gene are KGHSH and LQKENI.

This clone was seen only once. The chain recombines TRBV5-6 with TRBJ2-3; D might be TRBD1 (6 bases). Germline V CDR1 and CDR2: SGHDT, YYEEEE. Trimming shortened V by 0 bases and J by 5 bases, and 25 bases separated the two germline ends. This CDR3 comprises 19 residues. The CDR3 protein is CASSLEGTFVLLGIDTQYF. In nucleotides, the CDR3 is TGTGCCAGCAGCTTGGAAGGGACATTCGTTCTCCTGGGGATAGATACGCAGTATTTT.

The chain combines TRBV3-1 (or the pseudogene TRBV3-2) with TRBJ1-2; D uncertain. CDR1 is LGHDT and CDR2 is YNNKEL in the germline V gene (reference sequence). V shed 5 bases and J shed 8 bases, with 15 bases lying between them. The CDR3 length is 13 residues. CDR3 residues: CASSKGNAWGYTF. The DNA for the CDR3 is TGTGCCAGCAGCAAAGGGAACGCCTGGGGCTACACCTTC.

The chain is built from TRBV4-1 and TRBJ2-1; no clear D. Germline V gene lookup returns CDR1 MGHRA and CDR2 YSYEKL. This CDR3 has 14 amino acids. V lost 3 bases, J lost 9 bases, and 15 bases lay in between. CDR3 region: CASSHRVEPSEQFF. The CDR3 region has the DNA TGCGCCAGCAGCCACCGTGTGGAACCCAGTGAGCAGTTCTTC.

The chain has TRBV10-2 and TRBJ2-1; 9 positions match TRBD2. J gave up 0 bases and V 5 bases, and 5 bases lay outside the gene matches. The CDR3 length is 16 residues. Germline V gene sequence: CDR1 WSHSY, CDR2 SAAADI. CDR3: CASSSRLAASYNEQFF. The CDR3 DNA reads TGCGCCAGCAGTTCCAGACTAGCGGCCTCCTACAATGAGCAGTTCTTC.

The chain uses TRBV4-1 and TRBJ1-2, with D unclear. Germline lookup yields CDR1 MGHRA and CDR2 YSYEKL. The V end lost 6 bases, the J end lost 3 bases, and 11 bases lay between the germline ends. The CDR3 sequence is 13 residues long. CDR3 amino acids: CASSPLGDYGYTF. The CDR3 nucleotides are TGCGCCAGCAGTCCCCTCGGGGACTATGGCTACACCTTC.